These 27 T cell receptor beta chains were sequenced from one sample in a study of T cell changes during pregnancy in multiple sclerosis. Assay used: immunoSEQ multiplex PCR; TCRdb lists only in-frame clones, some missing. The sample shows around 78,000 clones, 90% to 95% of them seen only once. The sample was peripheral blood, taken in the second trimester of pregnancy. These receptors were collected from a female donor with multiple sclerosis, enrolled in a pregnancy study.

V gene TRBV7-2 combines with J gene TRBJ1-3; maybe TRBD1 (5 bases). The V end lost 6 bases, the J end lost 4 bases, and 13 bases lay between the germline ends. This CDR3 comprises 14 residues. Germline V gene data show CDR1 as SGHTA and CDR2 as FQGNSA. CDR3 nucleotides: TGTGCCAGCAGACTCCAGGGTGCCGGAAACACCATATATTTT. Its translation: CASRLQGAGNTIYF.

The CDR3 protein is CASSLDRHTIYF. In nucleotides, the CDR3 is TGTGCCAGCAGTTTGGACAGACACACCATATATTTT. The J gene is TRBJ1-3, the V gene TRBV6-5; D possibly corresponds to TRBD1 (6 bases). V lost 4 bases and J lost 8, with 9 bases in between. Germline V gene data show CDR1 as MNHEY and CDR2 as SVGAGI. The CDR3 consists of 12 residues.

The chain uses TRBV6-5 and TRBJ2-7; 8 bases map to TRBD1. CDR3 length: 15 residues. Germline CDR1 MNHEY, CDR2 SVGAGI. The V segment lost 1 base and the J segment 3 bases; nucleotides outside the gene matches: 5. The CDR3 here is CASSYWTGTGYEQYF. The CDR3 DNA is TGTGCCAGCAGTTACTGGACAGGGACAGGCTACGAGCAGTACTTC.

CDR3 in amino acids: CATSRGTGNTEAFF. The CDR3 nucleotides read TGTGCCACCAGCAGAGGCACAGGGAACACTGAAGCTTTCTTT. This chain connects TRBV15 to TRBJ1-1, with a possible D match to TRBD1 (5 bases). The ends were cut back, 1 base at V and 1 base at J, with 7 bases in the middle. CDR1 and CDR2 (germline): LNHNV, YYDKDF (reference sequence). This CDR3 contains 14 residues.

V gene TRBV6-6 combines with J gene TRBJ2-1, with TRBD2 as a possible D gene (5 bases). CDR1 MNHNY and CDR2 SVGAGI come from the germline V gene (reference sequence). V lost 2 bases, J lost 8 bases, and 10 bases lay in between. This CDR3 spans 13 amino acids. The chain's CDR3 is CASSYTYGDEQFF. In DNA form, the CDR3 reads TGTGCCAGCAGTTACACCTACGGGGATGAGCAGTTCTTC.

This chain connects TRBV29-1 to TRBJ2-2, with D tentatively TRBD1 (5 bases). This CDR3 comprises 14 residues. The germline CDR1 and CDR2 sequences are SQVTM and ANQGSEA. The V end lost 4 bases, the J end lost 4 bases, and 13 bases lay between the germline ends. CDR3 sequence reads: CSVGAGRSTGELFF. As DNA, the CDR3 is TGCAGCGTTGGGGCAGGGCGGAGCACCGGGGAGCTGTTTTTT.

The chain carries TRBV5-6 and TRBJ2-5; 8 bases match TRBD2. This CDR3 has 16 residues. Trimming took 4 bases from V and 3 from J; bases not matched to a gene: 11. Germline CDR1 and CDR2: SGHDT and YYEEEE. The CDR3 nucleotides are TGTGCCAGCAGCCTACGCGGGGGGCCGCAGGAAGAGACCCAGTACTTC. Its translation: CASSLRGGPQEETQYF.

The V and J genes are TRBV5-1 and TRBJ2-2, with TRBD2 matching over 10 bases. Germline V CDR1 and CDR2: SGHRS, YFSETQ. CDR3 length: 15 amino acids. With 3 bases clipped from V and 7 bases from J, the junction kept 6 bases outside the gene matches. The CDR3 reads CASSSLAGTGGELFF. For the CDR3, the DNA is TGCGCCAGCAGCTCACTAGCGGGGACTGGCGGGGAGCTGTTTTTT.

The V call is TRBV6-5, the J call TRBJ2-7; tentative D call: TRBD1 (6 bases). The CDR3 covers 14 residues. Germline CDR1 is MNHEY and CDR2 is SVGAGI. Trimming removed 7 bases at V and 8 bases at J, with 21 bases between. In DNA form, the CDR3 reads TGTGCCAGCACCGCGGCGCTAGAGGACAGTAAGCAGTACTTC. This translates into CASTAALEDSKQYF.

The chain carries TRBV27 and TRBJ2-1; a weak D match, TRBD1 (5 bases). The V end lost 5 bases, the J end lost 2 bases, and 13 bases lay between the germline ends. In germline, CDR1 is MNHEY, CDR2 SMNVEV (reference sequence). The CDR3 contains 15 residues. CDR3: CASSKGAGTYNEQFF. CDR3 nucleotide sequence: TGTGCCAGCAGTAAAGGGGCCGGCACCTACAATGAGCAGTTCTTC.

The J gene is TRBJ1-6, the V gene TRBV6-6, with D uncertain. V gave up 2 bases and J gave up 7 bases, with 3 bases separating them. The germline V gene has CDR1 MNHNY and CDR2 SVGAGI (reference sequence). The CDR3 spans 12 residues. The CDR3 DNA follows: TGTGCCAGCAGTTACCCGAATTCACCCCTCCACTTT. Translated, it gives CASSYPNSPLHF.

The gene calls are TRBV6-1 and TRBJ1-1, with 9 nucleotides matching TRBD1. Germline V gene sequence: CDR1 MNHNS, CDR2 SASEGT. The CDR3 loop spans 17 amino acids. With 6 bases clipped from V and 5 bases from J, the junction kept 16 bases outside the gene matches. CDR3 DNA sequence: TGTGCCAGCAGGGAAACCCGACAGGGGGTCGATGGGACTGAAGCTTTCTTT. It codes for CASRETRQGVDGTEAFF.

The chain couples TRBV5-1 to TRBJ2-7, with D possibly matching TRBD1 (6 bases). CDR3 length equals 15 residues. Trimming left V 1 base short and J 2 bases short, with 13 bases between. Germline values: CDR1 SGHRS, CDR2 YFSETQ. As DNA, the CDR3 is TGCGCCAGCAGCTTGTTGTCGGACAGTACCTACGAGCAGTACTTC. Amino acid sequence: CASSLLSDSTYEQYF.

The chain recombines TRBV29-1 with TRBJ1-2; D not resolved. Trimming removed 7 bases at V and 0 bases at J, with 15 bases between. This CDR3 is 14 amino acids long. Germline assignment: CDR1 SQVTM and CDR2 ANQGSEA. The CDR3 nucleotides are TGCAGCGCCCTCGCGGGCGGAGCTAACTATGGCTACACCTTC. Its protein is CSALAGGANYGYTF.

This rearrangement joins TRBV5-1 to TRBJ1-6; 9 nucleotides line up with TRBD1. Germline lookup yields CDR1 SGHRS and CDR2 YFSETQ. CDR3 length: 15 amino acids. J was trimmed by 9 bases and V by 4 bases; bases with no gene match: 8. The CDR3 coding sequence is TGCGCCAGCAGCGGCAACAGGGGGCTTTTTTCACCCCTCCACTTT. Protein product: CASSGNRGLFSPLHF.

The chain has TRBV12-5 and TRBJ2-1; perhaps TRBD2 as D (6 bases). V shed 4 bases and J shed 7 bases, with 11 bases lying between them. The germline V gene encodes CDR1 LGHNT and CDR2 FRNRAP. CDR3 length: 13 amino acids. This CDR3 reads CASGSSGGNEQFF. The CDR3 nucleotides are TGTGCTAGTGGTTCGTCTGGGGGGAATGAGCAGTTCTTC.

The chain links TRBV4-1 to TRBJ1-2; a possible D gene is TRBD1 (5 bases). The CDR3 runs 15 residues. The germline V and J ends were trimmed by 4 bases and 2 bases, with 14 bases remaining between them. Germline V CDR1 and CDR2: MGHRA, YSYEKL. The CDR3 sequence: CASSRRETENYGYTF. CDR3 nucleotides: TGCGCCAGCAGCCGCCGCGAGACAGAAAACTATGGCTACACCTTC.

V and J are TRBV11-2 and TRBJ1-4, with D possibly being TRBD1 (5 bases). The CDR3 is 13 amino acids. Per germline, CDR1 SGHAT and CDR2 FQNNGV. Trimming removed 4 bases from V and 8 bases from J, with 11 bases in between. The CDR3 region is CASSSGFTEKLFF. The DNA of the CDR3 is TGTGCCAGCAGCTCAGGGTTTACGGAAAAACTGTTTTTT.

The gene calls are TRBV5-6 and TRBJ1-4, with D possibly TRBD1 on 5 matching bases. In germline, CDR1 is SGHDT, CDR2 YYEEEE. The germline V and J ends were trimmed by 4 bases and 0 bases, with 10 bases remaining between them. This CDR3 has 15 residues. CDR3 region: CASSRFRATNEKLFF. The CDR3 coding sequence is TGTGCCAGCAGCAGGTTCAGGGCAACTAATGAAAAACTGTTTTTT.

The CDR3 loop reads CATAKQGGSNYGYTF. The DNA of the CDR3 is TGTGCCACCGCAAAACAGGGTGGTTCGAACTATGGCTACACCTTC. The rearrangement joins TRBV10-3 to TRBJ1-2; weak D call: TRBD1 (6 bases). Trimming took 10 bases from V and 2 from J, leaving 20 bases between them. CDR1 ENHRY and CDR2 SYGVKD come from the germline V gene. CDR3 size: 15 residues.

The DNA of the CDR3 is TGTGCCAGCAGCCGGGACAGGGGAACGGGTCAGCCCCAGCATTTT. Its translation is CASSRDRGTGQPQHF. The rearrangement uses TRBV6-5 and TRBJ1-5; TRBD1 aligns across 10 bases. The J segment lost 6 bases and the V segment lost 6 bases, leaving 8 bases of the junction unmatched. Germline lookup yields CDR1 MNHEY and CDR2 SVGAGI. This CDR3 has 15 amino acids.

The chain joins TRBV10-1 to TRBJ1-5, with D maybe TRBD1 (6 bases). The V and J ends lost 0 bases and 0 bases respectively, with 9 bases between them. The CDR3 has 16 amino acids. Per the germline V gene, CDR1 is WNHNN and CDR2 is SYGVQD (reference sequence). The CDR3 is CASSESGGHSNQPQHF. In nucleotides, the CDR3 is TGCGCCAGCAGTGAGTCAGGGGGTCATAGCAATCAGCCCCAGCATTTT.

The rearrangement links TRBV5-6 to TRBJ2-3; no firm D call. Trimming cost V 3 bases and J 4 bases, with 6 bases left between them. The CDR3 length is 12 residues. Germline CDR1 is SGHDT and CDR2 is YYEEEE. CDR3 sequence reads: CASSSAPDTQYF. CDR3 in DNA: TGTGCCAGCAGCTCTGCGCCAGATACGCAGTATTTT.

V usage is TRBV6-1 and J usage is TRBJ2-2; no firm D call. This CDR3 has 14 amino acids. CDR1 is MNHNS and CDR2 is SASEGT in the germline V gene. V lost 4 bases to trimming and J lost 1 base, with 7 bases between them. CDR3 bases: TGTGCCAGCAGTGCTTCTCGGAACACCGGGGAGCTGTTTTTT. Translated, it gives CASSASRNTGELFF.

This chain connects TRBV6-6 to TRBJ2-1, with 10 nucleotides matching TRBD2. The CDR3 has 13 amino acids. The germline V gene encodes CDR1 MNHNY and CDR2 SVGAGI (reference sequence). The J segment lost 7 bases and the V segment lost 8 bases, leaving 5 bases of the junction unmatched. The DNA of the CDR3 is TGTGCCAGCGCGGGACTAGCGCGTAATGAGCAGTTCTTC. Its translation is CASAGLARNEQFF.

The chain joins TRBV6-5 to TRBJ2-7; 9 positions agree with TRBD1. The CDR3 covers 15 residues. V shed 5 bases and J 6 bases; nucleotides not matched to a gene: 11. Germline V gives CDR1 MNHEY, CDR2 SVGAGI. The CDR3, as DNA: TGTGCCAGCAGTATGACGCCGGGACAGGGCTCCGAGCAGTACTTC. It is translated as CASSMTPGQGSEQYF.

In DNA, the CDR3 is TGTGCCATCAGCGGAGCGGGGGGGCCGGGGGAGCAGTACTTC. Amino acids: CAISGAGGPGEQYF. The chain has TRBV10-3 and TRBJ2-7; 10 positions match TRBD2. This CDR3 has 14 residues. The trim removed 6 bases at V and 7 bases at J, leaving 9 bases unmatched. CDR1 is ENHRY and CDR2 is SYGVKD in the germline V gene.